These 4 T cell receptor beta chains came from one sample sequenced in a study of blood T cell repertoires in COVID-19. Only in-frame clones appear in the TCRdb table, and some are missing; sequencing was by immunoSEQ multiplex PCR. The data contain around 150,000 clones, about 90% of them singletons. The sequencing sample was made of peripheral blood. The receptors stem from a man aged 30-40 years with COVID-19, enrolled during active disease.

The J gene is TRBJ2-5, the V gene TRBV7-2, with 8 bases aligning to TRBD2. Trimming at V came to 5 bases and at J to 3 bases, leaving 5 bases not matched to a gene. CDR3 length: 14 residues. Looked up from germline, CDR1 is SGHTA and CDR2 is FQGNSA. DNA for the CDR3: TGTGCCAGCAGCCAAACTAGCGGCAAAGAGACCCAGTACTTC. Encoded protein: CASSQTSGKETQYF.

J is TRBJ1-4 and V is TRBV11-2, with TRBD1 matching over 9 bases. This CDR3 has 18 amino acids. V trimming: 6 bases; J trimming: 1 base; junction bases outside the gene matches: 12. CDR1 and CDR2 (germline): SGHAT, FQNNGV. CDR3 in DNA: TGTGCCAGCAGTTTCCATCCGGGACAGGGTAGAACTAATGAAAAACTGTTTTTT. It is translated as CASSFHPGQGRTNEKLFF.

This clone was observed a single time. The V gene is TRBV11-3, the J gene TRBJ2-1; TRBD1 aligns across 7 bases. The V gene's germline CDR1 is SGHNT and CDR2 YENEEA. The CDR3 spans 17 residues. V lost 4 bases, J lost 8 bases, and 17 bases stayed unmatched. The CDR3 DNA sequence: TGTGCCAGCAGCTCAGATAGAGGGGGCGCGTTGCATCATGAGCAGTTCTTC. Its translation: CASSSDRGGALHHEQFF.

The chain carries TRBV7-2 and TRBJ2-5, with 8 bases aligning to TRBD2. The V segment lost 5 bases and the J segment 5 bases; nucleotides outside the gene matches: 13. The CDR3 has 16 amino acids. Germline-derived CDR1 and CDR2 are SGHTA and FQGNSA. The CDR3, as DNA: TGTGCCAGCAGCCCTTGGAGGCGGGAGGTCGGGGAGACCCAGTACTTC. Encoded protein: CASSPWRREVGETQYF.